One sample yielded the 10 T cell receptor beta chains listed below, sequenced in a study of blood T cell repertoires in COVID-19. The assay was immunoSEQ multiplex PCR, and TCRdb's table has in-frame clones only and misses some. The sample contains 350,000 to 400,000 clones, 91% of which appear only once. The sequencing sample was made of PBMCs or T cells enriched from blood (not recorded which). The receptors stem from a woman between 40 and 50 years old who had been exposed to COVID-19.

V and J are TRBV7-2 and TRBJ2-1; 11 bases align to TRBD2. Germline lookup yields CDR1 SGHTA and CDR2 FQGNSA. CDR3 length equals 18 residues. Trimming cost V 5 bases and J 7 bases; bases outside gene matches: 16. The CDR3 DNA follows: TGTGCCAGCAGCCGCGCCTTCTCAACTAGCGGGAGTCGGAATGAGCAGTTCTTC. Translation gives CASSRAFSTSGSRNEQFF.

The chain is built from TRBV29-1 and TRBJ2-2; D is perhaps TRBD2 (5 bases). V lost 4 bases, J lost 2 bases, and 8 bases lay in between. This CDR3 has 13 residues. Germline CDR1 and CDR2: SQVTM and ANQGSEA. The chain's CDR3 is CSVGTGNTGELFF. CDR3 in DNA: TGCAGCGTTGGGACGGGAAACACCGGGGAGCTGTTTTTT.

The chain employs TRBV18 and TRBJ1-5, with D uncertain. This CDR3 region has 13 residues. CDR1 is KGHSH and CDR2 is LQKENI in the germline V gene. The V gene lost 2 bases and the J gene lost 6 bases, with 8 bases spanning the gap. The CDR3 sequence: CASSPGSTQPQHF. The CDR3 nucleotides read TGTGCCAGCTCACCAGGCAGTACTCAGCCCCAGCATTTT.

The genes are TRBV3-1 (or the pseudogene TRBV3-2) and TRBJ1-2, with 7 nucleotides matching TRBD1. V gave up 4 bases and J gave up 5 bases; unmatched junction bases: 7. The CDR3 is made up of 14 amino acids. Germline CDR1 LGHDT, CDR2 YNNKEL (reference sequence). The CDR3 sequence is CASSLIQGSYGYTF. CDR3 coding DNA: TGTGCCAGCAGCCTAATACAGGGGTCGTATGGCTACACCTTC.

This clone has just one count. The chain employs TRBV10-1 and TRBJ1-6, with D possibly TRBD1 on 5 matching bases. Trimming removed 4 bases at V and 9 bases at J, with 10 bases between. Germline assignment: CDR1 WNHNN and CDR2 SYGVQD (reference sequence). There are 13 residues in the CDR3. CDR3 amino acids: CASSATRVSPLHF. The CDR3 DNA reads TGCGCCAGCAGTGCCACCAGGGTTTCACCCCTCCACTTT.

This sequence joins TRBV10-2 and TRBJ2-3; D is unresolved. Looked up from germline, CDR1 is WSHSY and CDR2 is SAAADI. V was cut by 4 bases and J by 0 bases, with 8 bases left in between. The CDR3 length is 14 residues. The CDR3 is CASSAAASTDTQYF. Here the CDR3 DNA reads TGCGCCAGCAGTGCCGCGGCTAGCACAGATACGCAGTATTTT.

CDR3 coding DNA: TGTGCCAGCAGCTCCGGGGAGAGCAGGGAAGCTTTCTTT. Amino acid sequence: CASSSGESREAFF. The J gene is TRBJ1-1, the V gene TRBV5-4; no clear D gene. Trimming took off 3 bases at V and 8 bases at J, with 14 bases between the two ends. CDR1 SGHNT and CDR2 YYREEE come from the germline V gene (reference sequence). The CDR3 totals 13 residues.

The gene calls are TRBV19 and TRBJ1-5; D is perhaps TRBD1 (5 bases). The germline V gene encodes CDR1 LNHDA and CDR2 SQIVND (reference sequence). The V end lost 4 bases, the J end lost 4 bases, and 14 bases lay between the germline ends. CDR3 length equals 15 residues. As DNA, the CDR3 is TGTGCCAGTAGTAACCAAGGACATACGAATCAGCCCCAGCATTTT. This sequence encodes CASSNQGHTNQPQHF. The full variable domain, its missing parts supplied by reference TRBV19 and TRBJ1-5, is DGGITQSPKYLFRKEGQNVTLSCEQNLNHDAMYWYRQDPGQGLRLIYYSQIVNDFQKGDIAEGYSVSREKKESFPLTVTSAQKNPTAFYLCASSNQGHTNQPQHFGDGTRLSIL.

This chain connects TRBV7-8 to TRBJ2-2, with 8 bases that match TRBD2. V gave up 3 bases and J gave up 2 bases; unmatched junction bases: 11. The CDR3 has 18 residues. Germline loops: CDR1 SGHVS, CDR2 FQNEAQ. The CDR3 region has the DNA TGTGCCAGCAGCTTGCTAGAAGCGGGGGCGCCCAACACCGGGGAGCTGTTTTTT. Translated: CASSLLEAGAPNTGELFF.

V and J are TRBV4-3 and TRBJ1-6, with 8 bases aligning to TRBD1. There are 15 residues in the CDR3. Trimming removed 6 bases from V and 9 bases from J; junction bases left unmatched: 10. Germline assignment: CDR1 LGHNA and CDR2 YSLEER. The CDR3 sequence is CASRTRTGTFSPLHF. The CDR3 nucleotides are TGCGCCAGCAGGACAAGGACAGGGACATTTTCACCCCTCCACTTT.